This TCR beta chain was found in a study of blood T cell repertoires in COVID-19. Study-wide background: The origin of the acute and convalescent COVID-19 samples was the United States, Italy and Spain. T cells, B-cell-depleted T cells, or PBMCs supplied cDNA or gDNA.

TCRdb keeps only in-frame clones here, not all; method: immunoSEQ multiplex PCR. This repertoire shows fewer than 450,000 clones, about 90% found once; its top ten account for around 0.6%. Symptom resolution, clearance, or two negative PCRs marked the recovered donors of Cohort 3. This clonotype originated in a man aged 18 to 29 who had recovered from COVID-19. The sequenced material came from PBMCs or T cells enriched from blood (not recorded which).

CDR3 nucleotide sequence: TGTGCCAGCAGCATACGCGACAGGGGGATTGGCTACACCTTC. Translating gives CASSIRDRGIGYTF. This chain links TRBV11-3 with TRBJ1-2; 9 bases match TRBD1. The CDR3 is made up of 14 amino acids. Germline V CDR1 and CDR2: SGHNT, YENEEA. Trimming cost V 5 bases and J 7 bases; bases outside gene matches: 8.